These 4 T cell receptor beta chains were sequenced from one sample in a study of blood T cell repertoires in COVID-19. The assay was immunoSEQ multiplex PCR, and TCRdb's table has in-frame clones only and misses some. The table lists approximately 190,000 clones, under 90% of them singletons. The sequencing input was peripheral blood. Receptors were obtained from a human donor in a cohort sampled during active COVID-19.

The chain employs TRBV7-9 and TRBJ2-1; a possible D gene is TRBD2 (6 bases). CDR1 and CDR2 (germline): SEHNR, FQNEAQ (reference sequence). This CDR3 has 15 amino acids. V lost 4 bases, J lost 0 bases, and 10 bases lay in between. For the CDR3, the DNA is TGTGCCAGCAGCTACCGGGGGATCTCCTACAATGAGCAGTTCTTC. The encoded protein is CASSYRGISYNEQFF.

This sequence joins TRBV19 and TRBJ2-3, with D unclear. The length of the CDR3 is 16 residues. Germline-derived CDR1 and CDR2 are LNHDA and SQIVND (reference sequence). Trimming took off 0 bases at V and 2 bases at J, with 12 bases between the two ends. The DNA for the CDR3 is TGTGCCAGTAGTATAGAGGCCCGCTTAAACACAGATACGCAGTATTTT. Its translation is CASSIEARLNTDTQYF.

V is TRBV6-2 or TRBV6-3 and J is TRBJ1-1; D unclear. V shed 6 bases and J shed 1 base, with 12 bases lying between them. CDR1 and CDR2 (germline): MNHEY, SVGEGT. This CDR3 is 14 amino acids long. CDR3 loop: CASSEQSGNTEAFF. The CDR3 DNA follows: TGTGCCAGCAGCGAACAATCAGGGAACACTGAAGCTTTCTTT.

The rearrangement uses TRBV11-2 and TRBJ1-1, with a possible D match to TRBD1 (5 bases). CDR1 is SGHAT, CDR2 FQNNGV, per germline. With 6 bases removed from V and 2 bases from J, the gap between germline ends came to 13 bases. CDR3 size: 14 residues. The CDR3, as DNA: TGTGCCAGCAGAAAAACAGGACCTAACACTGAAGCTTTCTTT. Amino acid sequence: CASRKTGPNTEAFF. Combining the CDR3 with reference TRBV11-2 and TRBJ1-1 gives the whole variable domain EAGVAQSPRYKIIEKRQSVAFWCNPISGHATLYWYQQILGQGPKLLIQFQNNGVVDDSQLPKDRFSAERLKGVDSTLKIQPAKLEDSAVYLCASRKTGPNTEAFFGQGTRLTVV.